This entry is about one T cell receptor (beta chain). This clone was picked up a small number of times. Its specific antigen is unknown. There are no base qualities to consult, and no much larger clone falls within one base. The immunoSEQ Assay was used to immunosequence TCRbeta CDR3 regions from genomic DNA. Before high-throughput sequencing, the genomic DNA was amplified using bias-controlled multiplex PCR. In the authors' own workflow: To quantify the absolute abundance of each unique TCRbeta CDR3 region, the sequences were collapsed and filtered. Clonality, defined as 1 minus Pielou's evenness, was calculated using productive rearrangements only. To compute tumor T-cell fraction, TCRbeta template counts were normalized to usable DNA, with usable DNA estimated from several housekeeping genes. A previously published method was used to identify clones whose frequencies were significantly greater in on-treatment samples than in baseline samples. Drawn from immuneACCESS, this table holds only the in-frame rearrangements with V and J called that TCRdb kept. Clones are partly lost; checked studies trace under half to an unresolved V gene and leave the rest unexplained. The V and J calls and the clone size are those of that table, but D and trimming were determined from the DNA. The sample has roughly 5,400 clones on record, about 27% of them singletons. Of the sample, around 22% is held by the ten largest clones.

The data were obtained in a study of sequential checkpoint blockade in melanoma (dated by TCRdb to the late 2010s). Looking at the study overall: In a 1:1 randomization, patients received either first-line nivolumab then ipilimumab (arm A) or ipilimumab then nivolumab (arm B). DNA from around 90 pretreatment melanoma tumor samples underwent TCRbeta immunosequencing. The same lesion was the source of 75% to 90% of the matched pre- and post-treatment tumor biopsy pairs. Maintenance nivolumab was given following each of the two trial sequences. For 20 to 25 patients, matched tumor biopsies were obtained before treatment and at week 13, following single-agent nivolumab (arm A) or ipilimumab (arm B). Paper-wide results and their limitations: Patients with increases in tumor T-cell fraction and clonality by week 13 were approximately 30 times more likely to achieve clinical benefit. In the nivolumab-first arm (arm A), an association was found between pretreatment tumor TIL clonality and response (P = .04). Larger, independent patient cohorts are needed to validate the response-prediction model that combines TCR metrics and mutation burden. Tumor T-cell fraction and clonality correlated with PD-L1 staining and CD8+ T-cell counts but not with mutational load. Small sample sizes and reduced statistical power limited the analyses of tumor T-cell fraction within each arm.

From a lookup of the germline V gene, CDR1 and CDR2 are MDHEN and SYDVKM. CDR3 length: 15 amino acids, cysteine to phenylalanine. This entry keeps only the CDR3 DNA: 45 bases, framed from base 1. The V and J ends are trimmed by 6 bases and 6 bases, leaving 21 bases between them. Read against the paper, the sample's treatment or condition label means: randomized to nivolumab then ipilimumab (arm A) or the reverse (arm B). Prior DNA-damaging chemotherapy had not been received by any trial patient. CheckMate 064, a randomized, open-label phase II trial of sequential checkpoint blockade, was the source of the samples, all of which came from patients with melanoma. Genomic DNA from formalin-fixed paraffin-embedded (FFPE) tissue samples was used for tumor TCR sequencing.

The TCR sequence derives from a human donor with melanoma. The material was tumor tissue (inferred from file names), obtained from a patient given nivolumab and ipilimumab in sequence. The chain uses TRBV28 and TRBJ2-7, with the D gene not clear enough to name. The CDR3 region has the sequence CASRRSRQQPGEQYF. The DNA sequence follows: TGTGCCAGCAGAAGATCTCGGCAACAACCGGGCGAGCAGTACTTC.